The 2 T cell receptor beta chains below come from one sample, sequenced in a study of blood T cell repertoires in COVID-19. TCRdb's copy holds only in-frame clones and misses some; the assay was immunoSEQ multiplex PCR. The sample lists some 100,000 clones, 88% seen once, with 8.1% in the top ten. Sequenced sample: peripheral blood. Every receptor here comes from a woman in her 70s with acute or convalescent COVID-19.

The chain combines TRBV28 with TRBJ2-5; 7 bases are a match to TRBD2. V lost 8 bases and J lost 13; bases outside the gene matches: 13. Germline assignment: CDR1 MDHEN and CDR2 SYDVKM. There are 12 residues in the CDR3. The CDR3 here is CASSSYLAERYF. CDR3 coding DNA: TGTGCCAGCTCCTCGTACCTAGCGGAAAGGTACTTC.

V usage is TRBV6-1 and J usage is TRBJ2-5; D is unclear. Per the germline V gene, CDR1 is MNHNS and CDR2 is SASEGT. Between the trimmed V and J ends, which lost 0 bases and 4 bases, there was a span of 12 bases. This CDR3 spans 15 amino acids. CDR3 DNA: TGTGCCAGCAGTGAAGCGTTGGGCATTTCAGAGACCCAGTACTTC. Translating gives CASSEALGISETQYF.